This T cell receptor beta chain was sequenced for a study of control samples from healthy donors and cancer patients. Produced via immunoSEQ multiplex PCR; TCRdb's table is partial and in-frame only. The data show 45,000 to 70,000 clones, with around 93% seen just once and about 0.91% held by the top ten. CDR3 length: 13 residues. The V gene lost 5 bases and the J gene lost 0 bases, with 11 bases spanning the gap. Looked up from germline, CDR1 is SQVTM and CDR2 is ANQGSEA. The chain has TRBV29-1 and TRBJ2-7; D is unclear. Sequencing was done on a sample of PBMCs. The receptor was derived from a man aged 25 to 45 with colorectal cancer. CDR3 sequence: CSVQLVGSYEQYF. The CDR3 nucleotides read TGCAGCGTTCAATTAGTAGGCTCCTACGAGCAGTACTTC.